This T cell receptor (beta chain) was recovered during a study of CD8+ T cells in alopecia areata. Treatment denoted: oral pan-JAK inhibitor, 5-10 mg twice daily. Concerning this clone itself: Antigen: not known.

Germline CDR1 reads SGHTA; CDR2 reads FQGNSA. Trimming took 1 base from V and 3 from J; bases not matched to a gene: 4. The CDR3 length is 16 residues. Regarding the study as a whole: Patients shared TCRs less clearly than mice did, possibly owing to HLA. Higher clonality than in normal scalp was seen in lesional scalp, especially alopecia totalis/universalis. Because one nonresponder was included, the link of baseline CD8+ expansion to response is considered uncertain. There were also resident alphabeta T cells of normal skin sequenced in scalp samples.

Sequencing templates came from extracted RNA that was reverse transcribed into cDNA. Repertoires were generated with immunoSEQ multiplex PCR, while TCRdb's copy carries only in-frame clones and drops some. The sample comprises about 220,000 clones, about three fifths of which are singletons, and roughly 1.4% rests with the top ten. The sequence came from a human donor with alopecia areata. The sample was CD4+ T cells sorted from blood, taken at week 4, from a patient treated with tofacitinib. The chain couples TRBV7-2 to TRBJ2-1, with 9 bases aligning to TRBD1. CDR3 bases: TGTGCCAGCAGCTTAGTCGGGACAGGGAGCTACAATGAGCAGTTCTTC. Translation gives CASSLVGTGSYNEQFF.